This is a list of T cell receptor beta chains from one sample in a study of T-cell reconstitution after alpha-beta-depleted transplantation in children. TCRdb re-derived calls from the PCR reads in MiXCR, one entry per CDR3 protein. The repertoire consists of a few hundred thousand distinct CDR3 sequences, with about 9.3% occurring once and the leading ten covering approximately 2.3%. This material consisted of PBMCs from the stem cell graft donor, taken from the stem cell graft. All receptors derive from a human donor who donated a stem cell graft to a child with acute lymphoblastic leukemia. Each CDR3 is given with its conserved first and last residue. A D gene is named only where the DNA matches it firmly. Not every row has a clone size; where given, it reads once, few, many or a size class.

D gene	V gene	clone size	J gene	CDR3 DNA	CDR3 protein
TRBD2	TRBV7-2	many	TRBJ2-3	TGTGCCAGCAGTTTTACTAGCGGAAGAACAGATACGCAGTATTTT	CASSFTSGRTDTQYF
TRBD1	TRBV5-1	many	TRBJ2-7	TGCGCCAGCAGCACGGGACAGTACGAGCAGTACTTC	CASSTGQYEQYF
TRBD1	TRBV20-1	many	TRBJ2-1	TGCAGTGCTAGAGGTTTTGACAGGGCATTGTACAATGAGCAGTTCTTC	CSARGFDRALYNEQFF
TRBD1	TRBV7-2	-	TRBJ1-2	TGTGCCAGCAGCTTTACATTCCCGGACAGGGGGCCTGGCTACACCTTC	CASSFTFPDRGPGYTF
-	TRBV6-1	-	TRBJ1-1	TGTGCCAGCCTTACCTTTTTACAGGATGAAGCTTTCTTT	CASLTFLQDEAFF
-	TRBV20-1	-	TRBJ1-5	TGCAGTGCTAAGCTGGGAAATAGCAATCAGCCCCAGCATTTT	CSAKLGNSNQPQHF
-	TRBV4-1	few	TRBJ2-2	TGCGCCAGCAGCCAAGATTCGGGGGTGGTCACCGGGGAGCTGTTTTTT	CASSQDSGVVTGELFF
TRBD2	TRBV2	-	TRBJ2-1	TGTGCCAGGAGCGGGAGGGCCTACAATGAGCGGTTCTTC	CARSGRAYNERFF
TRBD2	TRBV6-1	few	TRBJ2-1	TGTGCCAGCAGTCGAAATCCTTGGACTAGCGCCTACAATGAGCAGTTCTTC	CASSRNPWTSAYNEQFF
-	TRBV10-3	many	TRBJ2-1	TGTGCCATCAGTGATTACAGGGTGATCCGCTACAATGAGCAGTTCTTC	CAISDYRVIRYNEQFF
TRBD2	TRBV6-5	few	TRBJ2-5	TGTGCCAGCAGTTACTCGCGGGCGGGAGTGGCCCAGTACTTC	CASSYSRAGVAQYF
-	TRBV7-9	many	TRBJ2-5	TGTGCCAGCAGCTTAACCCAGGAGGGCCAAGAGACCCAGTACTTC	CASSLTQEGQETQYF
TRBD1	TRBV4-3	few	TRBJ2-7	TGCGCCAGCAGCCAAGAACGACGCAGGGGGTACGAGCAGTACTTC	CASSQERRRGYEQYF
-	TRBV15	-	TRBJ1-5	TGTGCCACCAGCAGAGATTACGCAGGGAACCAGCCCCAGCATTTT	CATSRDYAGNQPQHF
TRBD1	TRBV12-3/TRBV12-4	-	TRBJ2-5	TGTGCCAGCAGCCCGGGGGACAGGCTTCAAGAGACCCAGTACTTC	CASSPGDRLQETQYF
TRBD2	TRBV29-1	-	TRBJ2-1	TGCATTGCCAGCGGGAGAATCAATGAGCAGTTCTTC	CIASGRINEQFF
-	TRBV20-1	few	TRBJ2-4	TGCAGTGCTAGAGATACTGCAGGAAACAAAAACATTCAGTACTTC	CSARDTAGNKNIQYF
-	TRBV28	few	TRBJ1-1	TGTGCCAGCAGTTTAGGAGGTAGCACGGCTTTCTTT	CASSLGGSTAFF
-	TRBV7-9	few	TRBJ2-1	TGTGCCAGCAGCCCCTTCCAAGGACTCAATGAGCAGTTCTTC	CASSPFQGLNEQFF
TRBD1	TRBV5-1	few	TRBJ2-2	TGCGCCAGCAGCGGAGGGACAGGTTCGGCCGGGGAGCTGTTTTTT	CASSGGTGSAGELFF
TRBD1	TRBV5-1	-	TRBJ1-1	TGCGCCAGCAGAAGAGTCGGACAGGGGGGGACTGAAGCTTTCTTT	CASRRVGQGGTEAFF
-	TRBV19	-	TRBJ1-1	TGTGCCAGTAGTATAAGGGTCAGCCCGAACACTGAAGCTTTCTTT	CASSIRVSPNTEAFF
-	TRBV25-1	few	TRBJ2-7	TGTGCCAGCCAGGGACTGCACGAGCAGTACTTC	CASQGLHEQYF
-	TRBV29-1	many	TRBJ1-1	TGCAGCGTTGAGAAGGGCGTGAACACTGAAGCTTTCTTT	CSVEKGVNTEAFF
TRBD2	TRBV29-1	-	TRBJ2-1	TGCAGCGTTGAAGATCCGGGACTAGCGGGAGTCAATGAGCAGTTCTTC	CSVEDPGLAGVNEQFF
TRBD2	TRBV6-2/TRBV6-3	many	TRBJ2-3	TGTGCCAGCAGAGCGGGAGCCACAGATACGCAGTATTTT	CASRAGATDTQYF
TRBD2	TRBV3-1	-	TRBJ2-1	TGTGCCAGCAGCCCGCATCGGGCGGGAGAGGTGCAGTTCTTC	CASSPHRAGEVQFF
-	TRBV29-1	many	TRBJ2-2	TGCAGCGTTGTTGGGGAAACCGGGGAGCTGTTTTTT	CSVVGETGELFF
TRBD2	TRBV28	few	TRBJ2-1	TGTGCCAGCAAGGTCGGACTAGCGGGAGGCAACTCCTACAATGAGCAGTTCTTC	CASKVGLAGGNSYNEQFF
TRBD1	TRBV7-6	-	TRBJ1-1	TGTGCCAGCAGCTTAGAGTGGGGCGGGACAGGGGAAGCTTTCTTT	CASSLEWGGTGEAFF
-	TRBV6-2/TRBV6-3	-	TRBJ2-3	TGTGCCAGCAGTTACTTGGGGGATACGCAGTATTTT	CASSYLGDTQYF
-	TRBV4-1	few	TRBJ2-7	TGCGCCAGCAGCCAAGATCTGGCCGAGCAGTACTTC	CASSQDLAEQYF
-	TRBV5-1	-	TRBJ2-1	TGCGCCAGCAGCTTGGTTTCGACAGGAGGGATCAATGAGCAGTTCTTC	CASSLVSTGGINEQFF
-	TRBV5-6	-	TRBJ2-3	TGTGCCAGCAGCTTGGGTGCTGGCTGGAGCAGCACAGATACGCAGTATTTT	CASSLGAGWSSTDTQYF
TRBD2	TRBV4-3	-	TRBJ2-3	TGCGCCAGCAGCCCCAGAGGACTAGCGGGAGGGGGGGCAGATACGCAGTATTTT	CASSPRGLAGGGADTQYF
TRBD1	TRBV28	-	TRBJ2-7	TGTGCCAGCAGCTTGGACAGGGTCCACGAGCAGTACTTC	CASSLDRVHEQYF
-	TRBV6-1	-	TRBJ1-2	TGTGCCAGCAGCCGGGGGCAGGGAATTTACGGCTACACCTTC	CASSRGQGIYGYTF
TRBD1	TRBV27	many	TRBJ2-7	TGTGCCAGCAGTTTCCTCGGGACAGGGAAGCGTTCCGAGCAGTACTTC	CASSFLGTGKRSEQYF
TRBD2	TRBV7-2	few	TRBJ2-1	TGTGCCAGCAGCTTAGGGGGCGGGAGATACAATGAGCAGTTCTTC	CASSLGGGRYNEQFF
-	TRBV29-1	many	TRBJ2-5	TGCAGCGCGGGAGTCAGGGTGCAAGAGACCCAGTACTTC	CSAGVRVQETQYF
-	TRBV6-6	few	TRBJ1-1	TGTGCCAGCAGCTCCTTATCCCCCACTGAAGCTTTCTTT	CASSSLSPTEAFF
-	TRBV3-1	-	TRBJ2-1	TGTGCCAGCAGCCAAGGCCAGCGGACTGACACTGAGCAGTTCTTC	CASSQGQRTDTEQFF
-	TRBV5-1	few	TRBJ2-1	TGCGCCAGCAGCTATCGGGTACCCAATGAGCAGTTCTTC	CASSYRVPNEQFF
-	TRBV5-1	many	TRBJ1-5	TGCGCCAGCAGACCGGCGGGGGATGAGGGTCAGCCCCAGCATTTT	CASRPAGDEGQPQHF
-	TRBV7-8	-	TRBJ1-5	TGTGCCAGCAGCTTAGATTCCGGGGAGGACCAGCCCCAGCATTTT	CASSLDSGEDQPQHF
-	TRBV11-2	-	TRBJ1-3	TGTGCCAGCAGCCGTTACAGTGGAAACACCATATATTTT	CASSRYSGNTIYF
-	TRBV20-1	few	TRBJ2-1	TGCAGTGCTAGTAGAGGGAGGGGGGCTAATGAGCAGTTCTTC	CSASRGRGANEQFF
-	TRBV7-9	few	TRBJ2-1	TGTGCCAGCAGCTCGACAGGGGAGGGCGAGCAGTTCTTC	CASSSTGEGEQFF
-	TRBV2	-	TRBJ1-2	TGTGCCAGCAGTACCGACAGTAGGAGTGGCTACACCTTC	CASSTDSRSGYTF
-	TRBV3-1	few	TRBJ2-1	TGTGCCAGCAGCCGAGCCTTTTCGGACGAGCAGTTCTTC	CASSRAFSDEQFF
-	TRBV20-1	-	TRBJ2-7	TGCAGTGCTAGAGATGGAGAGGTTAGCTCCTACGAGCAGTACTTC	CSARDGEVSSYEQYF
-	TRBV10-3	few	TRBJ2-7	TGTGCCATCAGTGAGTCGTACGGGAGTGGATCCTACGAGCAGTACTTC	CAISESYGSGSYEQYF
-	TRBV28	-	TRBJ2-1	TGTGCCAGCAGTCCGACAGATGTGGGAAAAGATGGGTGGCAGTTCTTC	CASSPTDVGKDGWQFF
-	TRBV27	-	TRBJ2-3	TGTGCCAGCAGTAAGAACTATCGGGCAGGCACAGATACGCAGTATTTT	CASSKNYRAGTDTQYF
-	TRBV29-1	few	TRBJ2-5	TGCAGCGTTTCCAGGGGCCAAGAGACCCAGTACTTC	CSVSRGQETQYF
TRBD1	TRBV7-9	few	TRBJ1-2	TGTGCCAGCAGCCGGGACAGTGCGGCGGGCTACACCTTC	CASSRDSAAGYTF
-	TRBV29-1	many	TRBJ2-3	TGCAGCGTTTGTCTAGCGTCTAACTCAGATACGCAGTATTTT	CSVCLASNSDTQYF
-	TRBV4-1	few	TRBJ2-1	TGCGCCAGCAGCCATCCCCTCTACTCCGACAATGAGCAGTTCTTC	CASSHPLYSDNEQFF
-	TRBV4-3	few	TRBJ2-7	TGCGCCAGGGAAGCTCCGGGACGCGCGCCGAGGGAGCAGTACTTC	CAREAPGRAPREQYF
-	TRBV11-2	-	TRBJ1-3	TGTGCCAGCAGCTCGCAGGGAAACACCATATATTTT	CASSSQGNTIYF